A single TCR beta chain is shown here with its context. Antigen specificity is unknown. This CDR3 has 21 residues. CDR1 is LNHDA and CDR2 is SQIVND in the germline V gene (reference sequence). V shed 7 bases, J shed 3 bases, and the junction held 28 bases outside the gene matches. The sample originates from a study of T cells in localized non-small cell lung cancer. Points from the study as a whole: Heterogeneity remains possible because sequencing was limited to only one tumor region. Within adjacent lung there appeared a median 57 of the top 100 tumor clones.

Assay used: immunoSEQ multiplex PCR; TCRdb lists only in-frame clones, some missing. The sample holds over 5,500 clones, 35% to 50% seen once. Here the sequenced sample was lung tumor tissue, taken before any cancer treatment. The chain joins TRBV19 to TRBJ1-2; 8 bases fit TRBD1. The receptor's source is a woman aged 35 to 75 with stage II squamous cell lung carcinoma. DNA for the CDR3: TGTGCCAGTACCCCGTATAGTCCCTTCTGGACAGGGACAGTATGGGACTATGGCTACACCTTC. Translating gives CASTPYSPFWTGTVWDYGYTF.